A selection of T cell receptor beta chains follows, all from one sample in a study of siplizumab effects on memory and regulatory T cells. The data were produced by immunoSEQ multiplex PCR, yet TCRdb's version contains in-frame clones alone and is incomplete. The table records approximately 100,000 clones, around 90% of them present only once. The specimen was Tregs sorted from blood. The receptor set was obtained from a human donor in good health. Both conserved end residues are part of each CDR3. The D gene is left open where the match is weak. Part of the rows lack a size; the others show once, few, many or a class for expanded clones.

clone size: few
J gene: TRBJ2-5
D gene: TRBD1
V gene: TRBV7-9
CDR3 protein: CASSLGATGGRQETQYF
CDR3 DNA: TGTGCCAGCAGCCTGGGGGCGACAGGGGGCCGCCAAGAGACCCAGTACTTC

clone size: -
J gene: TRBJ1-2
D gene: -
V gene: TRBV5-1
CDR3 protein: CASSPTGRFYGYTF
CDR3 DNA: TGCGCCAGCAGCCCTACAGGGCGTTTCTATGGCTACACCTTC

clone size: -
J gene: TRBJ2-7
D gene: TRBD1
V gene: TRBV5-1
CDR3 protein: CASGTGSDYEQYF
CDR3 DNA: TGCGCCAGTGGGACAGGGAGTGATTACGAGCAGTACTTC

clone size: -
J gene: TRBJ2-3
D gene: -
V gene: TRBV5-1
CDR3 protein: CASSHERYTDTQYF
CDR3 DNA: TGCGCCAGCAGCCATGAGCGGTACACAGATACGCAGTATTTT

clone size: -
J gene: TRBJ1-2
D gene: -
V gene: TRBV2
CDR3 protein: CAWTGGSYGYTF
CDR3 DNA: TGTGCCTGGACCGGTGGTAGCTATGGCTACACCTTC

clone size: -
J gene: TRBJ2-7
D gene: -
V gene: TRBV18
CDR3 protein: CASSPTRGPYEQYF
CDR3 DNA: TGTGCCAGCTCACCTACCCGGGGACCCTACGAGCAGTACTTC

clone size: -
J gene: TRBJ1-2
D gene: -
V gene: TRBV10-2
CDR3 protein: CASSDWGTWGYTF
CDR3 DNA: TGCGCCAGCAGTGATTGGGGGACTTGGGGCTACACCTTC

clone size: -
J gene: TRBJ2-2
D gene: TRBD1
V gene: TRBV7-3
CDR3 protein: CASSFTRDRVDTGELFF
CDR3 DNA: TGTGCCAGCAGCTTTACCCGGGACAGGGTGGACACCGGGGAGCTGTTTTTT

clone size: -
J gene: TRBJ2-1
D gene: TRBD2
V gene: TRBV18
CDR3 protein: CASSPQSRAGDGEQFF
CDR3 DNA: TGTGCCAGCTCACCTCAATCCCGAGCGGGGGACGGTGAGCAGTTCTTC

clone size: -
J gene: TRBJ2-1
D gene: TRBD2
V gene: TRBV5-1
CDR3 protein: CASSLRTSGYYNEQFF
CDR3 DNA: TGCGCCAGCAGCTTGCGGACTAGCGGTTACTACAATGAGCAGTTCTTC

clone size: -
J gene: TRBJ2-1
D gene: -
V gene: TRBV10-3
CDR3 protein: CAISESGRSGVYNEQFF
CDR3 DNA: TGTGCCATCAGTGAGAGTGGGAGGTCCGGGGTCTACAATGAGCAGTTCTTC

clone size: -
J gene: TRBJ1-2
D gene: -
V gene: TRBV6-4
CDR3 protein: CASSEGQGYGYTF
CDR3 DNA: TGTGCCAGCAGCGAAGGGCAGGGTTATGGCTACACCTTC

clone size: -
J gene: TRBJ2-7
D gene: TRBD1
V gene: TRBV27
CDR3 protein: CASSWNRGLVSYEQYF
CDR3 DNA: TGTGCCAGCAGTTGGAACAGGGGGCTAGTCTCCTACGAGCAGTACTTC

clone size: -
J gene: TRBJ1-6
D gene: TRBD1
V gene: TRBV23-1
CDR3 protein: CASSQPIARQGDNSPLHF
CDR3 DNA: TGCGCCAGCAGTCAACCCATCGCGCGACAGGGTGATAATTCACCCCTCCACTTT

clone size: once
J gene: TRBJ2-1
D gene: -
V gene: TRBV10-3
CDR3 protein: CAIQPGTSSYNEQFF
CDR3 DNA: TGTGCCATCCAACCGGGGACTTCCAGTTACAATGAGCAGTTCTTC

clone size: -
J gene: TRBJ2-7
D gene: TRBD1
V gene: TRBV2
CDR3 protein: CASIVTGGGEQYF
CDR3 DNA: TGTGCCAGCATTGTAACAGGGGGTGGCGAGCAGTACTTC

clone size: -
J gene: TRBJ2-1
D gene: TRBD2
V gene: TRBV6-5
CDR3 protein: CASTFSGLSYNEQFF
CDR3 DNA: TGTGCCAGCACCTTTAGCGGGCTCTCCTACAATGAGCAGTTCTTC

clone size: -
J gene: TRBJ1-5
D gene: TRBD1
V gene: TRBV19
CDR3 protein: CASTQTGGAWQPQHF
CDR3 DNA: TGTGCCAGTACCCAAACAGGGGGCGCGTGGCAGCCCCAGCATTTT

clone size: -
J gene: TRBJ1-1
D gene: -
V gene: TRBV2
CDR3 protein: CASSEVVVVVEAFF
CDR3 DNA: TGTGCCAGCAGTGAAGTAGTAGTGGTCGTTGAAGCTTTCTTT

clone size: -
J gene: TRBJ2-2
D gene: -
V gene: TRBV10-3
CDR3 protein: CAISDWGARRTGELFF
CDR3 DNA: TGTGCCATCAGTGATTGGGGGGCAAGAAGGACCGGGGAGCTGTTTTTT

clone size: -
J gene: TRBJ1-2
D gene: -
V gene: TRBV7-9
CDR3 protein: CALGSGSGYTF
CDR3 DNA: TGTGCCCTAGGGTCAGGGTCTGGCTACACCTTC

clone size: -
J gene: TRBJ2-5
D gene: TRBD2
V gene: TRBV6-5
CDR3 protein: CASSYGLAGVKTQYF
CDR3 DNA: TGTGCCAGCAGTTACGGACTAGCGGGAGTAAAGACCCAGTACTTC

clone size: -
J gene: TRBJ1-2
D gene: -
V gene: TRBV9
CDR3 protein: CASSPQGTNYGYTF
CDR3 DNA: TGTGCCAGCAGCCCACAAGGGACAAACTATGGCTACACCTTC

clone size: -
J gene: TRBJ1-5
D gene: TRBD1
V gene: TRBV5-6
CDR3 protein: CASSLGRTGAIQPQHF
CDR3 DNA: TGTGCCAGCAGCTTGGGTAGGACAGGGGCTATTCAGCCCCAGCATTTT

clone size: -
J gene: TRBJ1-5
D gene: -
V gene: TRBV6-5
CDR3 protein: CASSYTAVGQPQHF
CDR3 DNA: TGTGCCAGCAGTTACACGGCGGTAGGTCAGCCCCAGCATTTT

clone size: -
J gene: TRBJ1-5
D gene: -
V gene: TRBV7-2
CDR3 protein: CASSLARDQPQHF
CDR3 DNA: TGTGCCAGCAGCTTAGCGCGAGATCAGCCCCAGCATTTT

clone size: -
J gene: TRBJ2-7
D gene: -
V gene: TRBV5-1
CDR3 protein: CASSLTRFYEQYF
CDR3 DNA: TGCGCCAGCAGCTTGACCCGGTTCTACGAGCAGTACTTC

clone size: -
J gene: TRBJ1-1
D gene: -
V gene: TRBV6-1
CDR3 protein: CASSARGNTEAFF
CDR3 DNA: TGTGCCAGCAGTGCACGGGGGAACACTGAAGCTTTCTTT

clone size: -
J gene: TRBJ2-5
D gene: TRBD1
V gene: TRBV9
CDR3 protein: CASRRTGGDQETQYF
CDR3 DNA: TGTGCCAGCAGGAGGACAGGGGGGGACCAAGAGACCCAGTACTTC

clone size: -
J gene: TRBJ2-5
D gene: TRBD2
V gene: TRBV10-1
CDR3 protein: CASSEGGSMETQYF
CDR3 DNA: TGCGCCAGCAGTGAGGGCGGGAGTATGGAGACCCAGTACTTC

clone size: -
J gene: TRBJ1-6
D gene: -
V gene: TRBV15
CDR3 protein: CATSRGGSSYNSPLHF
CDR3 DNA: TGTGCCACCAGCAGAGGGGGGAGCTCCTATAATTCACCCCTCCACTTT

clone size: -
J gene: TRBJ2-7
D gene: TRBD1
V gene: TRBV6-5
CDR3 protein: CASSYSQGASYEQYF
CDR3 DNA: TGTGCCAGCAGTTATTCCCAGGGGGCCAGTTACGAGCAGTACTTC

clone size: -
J gene: TRBJ1-2
D gene: TRBD1
V gene: TRBV5-6
CDR3 protein: CASRRQGVQDGYTF
CDR3 DNA: TGTGCCAGCAGAAGACAGGGGGTCCAAGATGGCTACACCTTC

clone size: -
J gene: TRBJ2-7
D gene: -
V gene: TRBV18
CDR3 protein: CASSQRQSGYEQYF
CDR3 DNA: TGTGCCAGCTCACAAAGACAGAGTGGCTACGAGCAGTACTTC

clone size: -
J gene: TRBJ2-1
D gene: -
V gene: TRBV7-9
CDR3 protein: CASPVLLGRSHNEQFF
CDR3 DNA: TGTGCCAGCCCAGTTCTTTTGGGGAGGAGTCACAATGAGCAGTTCTTC

clone size: -
J gene: TRBJ1-1
D gene: -
V gene: TRBV28
CDR3 protein: CASSFTGPGTRAFF
CDR3 DNA: TGTGCCAGCAGTTTCACCGGCCCGGGGACCAGAGCTTTCTTT

clone size: -
J gene: TRBJ2-2
D gene: -
V gene: TRBV15
CDR3 protein: CATSRGGQGSGELFF
CDR3 DNA: TGTGCCACCAGCAGAGGTGGGCAGGGCTCAGGGGAGCTGTTTTTT

clone size: -
J gene: TRBJ1-4
D gene: -
V gene: TRBV21-1
CDR3 protein: CAIWVGRNEKLFF
CDR3 DNA: TGTGCCATCTGGGTAGGGCGAAATGAAAAACTGTTTTTT

clone size: -
J gene: TRBJ1-2
D gene: TRBD1
V gene: TRBV25-1
CDR3 protein: CASSESGQGRYGYTF
CDR3 DNA: TGTGCCAGCAGTGAATCGGGACAGGGGCGATATGGCTACACCTTC

clone size: -
J gene: TRBJ1-1
D gene: -
V gene: TRBV6-4
CDR3 protein: CASSASGRNTEAFF
CDR3 DNA: TGTGCCAGCAGTGCATCCGGTAGGAACACTGAAGCTTTCTTT

clone size: -
J gene: TRBJ2-1
D gene: TRBD2
V gene: TRBV7-9
CDR3 protein: CASSQTSGGLVYNEQFF
CDR3 DNA: TGTGCCAGCAGCCAAACTAGCGGGGGCCTTGTATACAATGAGCAGTTCTTC

clone size: -
J gene: TRBJ2-1
D gene: -
V gene: TRBV7-8
CDR3 protein: CASSSSSEQFF
CDR3 DNA: TGTGCCAGCAGCTCCAGCTCCGAGCAGTTCTTC

clone size: -
J gene: TRBJ2-2
D gene: -
V gene: TRBV7-9
CDR3 protein: CASSSLGRGGATGELFF
CDR3 DNA: TGTGCCAGCAGCTCCCTCGGGAGAGGGGGGGCCACCGGGGAGCTGTTTTTT

clone size: -
J gene: TRBJ1-1
D gene: -
V gene: TRBV20-1
CDR3 protein: CSARSPSEAFF
CDR3 DNA: TGCAGTGCTCGGTCCCCCTCTGAAGCTTTCTTT

clone size: -
J gene: TRBJ2-5
D gene: -
V gene: TRBV7-9
CDR3 protein: CASSSRSGIHVETQYF
CDR3 DNA: TGTGCCAGCAGCTCGCGGTCAGGTATTCACGTCGAGACCCAGTACTTC

clone size: -
J gene: TRBJ2-5
D gene: -
V gene: TRBV7-6
CDR3 protein: CASSLGDTQETQYF
CDR3 DNA: TGTGCCAGCAGCTTGGGGGACACCCAAGAGACCCAGTACTTC

clone size: -
J gene: TRBJ2-2
D gene: -
V gene: TRBV18
CDR3 protein: CASSPRGNTGELFF
CDR3 DNA: TGTGCCAGCTCACCAAGGGGGAACACCGGGGAGCTGTTTTTT

clone size: -
J gene: TRBJ2-1
D gene: -
V gene: TRBV11-3
CDR3 protein: CASSLASGAGEQFF
CDR3 DNA: TGTGCCAGCAGCTTAGCGTCGGGGGCCGGTGAGCAGTTCTTC

clone size: -
J gene: TRBJ2-1
D gene: TRBD1
V gene: TRBV28
CDR3 protein: CAIRQGGTDEQFF
CDR3 DNA: TGTGCCATCCGACAGGGGGGAACCGATGAGCAGTTCTTC

clone size: -
J gene: TRBJ1-6
D gene: -
V gene: TRBV9
CDR3 protein: CASSVGGGVNSPLHF
CDR3 DNA: TGTGCCAGCAGCGTAGGAGGCGGGGTCAATTCACCCCTCCACTTT

clone size: -
J gene: TRBJ1-2
D gene: TRBD1
V gene: TRBV19
CDR3 protein: CASIRTGLVGGYTF
CDR3 DNA: TGTGCCAGTATACGGACAGGGTTAGTTGGTGGCTACACCTTC

clone size: once
J gene: TRBJ1-3
D gene: -
V gene: TRBV23-1
CDR3 protein: CASSQSKGKSGNTIYF
CDR3 DNA: TGCGCCAGCAGTCAATCGAAGGGTAAATCTGGAAACACCATATATTTT

clone size: -
J gene: TRBJ2-6
D gene: -
V gene: TRBV10-2
CDR3 protein: CASSELGAGANVLTF
CDR3 DNA: TGCGCCAGCAGTGAGCTGGGGGCTGGGGCCAACGTCCTGACTTTC

clone size: -
J gene: TRBJ2-1
D gene: TRBD1
V gene: TRBV19
CDR3 protein: CASSQPGQGTYNEQFF
CDR3 DNA: TGTGCCAGTAGTCAACCGGGACAGGGGACCTACAATGAGCAGTTCTTC

clone size: -
J gene: TRBJ1-5
D gene: TRBD1
V gene: TRBV2
CDR3 protein: CASSETGYNQPQHF
CDR3 DNA: TGTGCCAGCAGCGAGACAGGGTACAATCAGCCCCAGCATTTT

clone size: -
J gene: TRBJ1-5
D gene: -
V gene: TRBV4-2
CDR3 protein: CASSVRENNQPQHF
CDR3 DNA: TGTGCCAGCAGCGTCAGGGAAAACAATCAGCCCCAGCATTTT

clone size: -
J gene: TRBJ2-1
D gene: TRBD2
V gene: TRBV4-2
CDR3 protein: CASSQEPSGSYEQFF
CDR3 DNA: TGTGCCAGCAGCCAAGAGCCTAGCGGGAGTTATGAGCAGTTCTTC

clone size: few
J gene: TRBJ1-1
D gene: TRBD1
V gene: TRBV19
CDR3 protein: CATRTGVNTEAFF
CDR3 DNA: TGTGCCACAAGGACAGGGGTGAACACTGAAGCTTTCTTT